This TCR beta chain stems from a study of T cells in Graves' hyperthyroidism and ophthalmopathy. Overall study findings and caveats: Most clonotypes that expanded in the thyroid above 0.001 also showed up in blood. Before onset, by a median of 6.5 months, the model predicted ophthalmopathy.

It was RNA transcripts that yielded the amplified TCR beta CDR3 regions. The HTBI set primed first-round TCR CDR3 RT-PCR. TCRdb recomputed calls from the multiplex PCR reads with MiXCR, one row per CDR3 protein. The data show more than 550,000 distinct CDR3 sequences, around 20% seen once. This clonotype was counted a few times. What it recognizes is unknown. The study based diagnoses on clinical symptoms, serum thyroxine and TRAb, thyroid ultrasound and orbital computed tomography. This clonotype was sampled from a woman aged 45-60 years with Graves' hyperthyroidism that later progressed to Graves' ophthalmopathy. Sequenced sample: blood.

CDR3 coding DNA: TGCGCCAGCAGCAAGGGGACTAGCGCTAGCACAGATACGCAGTATTTT. It is translated as CASSKGTSASTDTQYF. The V and J genes are TRBV5-1 and TRBJ2-3, with TRBD2 identical over 10 bases. Germline V lookup: CDR1 SGHRS, CDR2 YFSETQ. CDR3 length: 16 residues. Germline trimming cut 4 bases from V and 0 bases from J; bases unmatched to any gene: 5.